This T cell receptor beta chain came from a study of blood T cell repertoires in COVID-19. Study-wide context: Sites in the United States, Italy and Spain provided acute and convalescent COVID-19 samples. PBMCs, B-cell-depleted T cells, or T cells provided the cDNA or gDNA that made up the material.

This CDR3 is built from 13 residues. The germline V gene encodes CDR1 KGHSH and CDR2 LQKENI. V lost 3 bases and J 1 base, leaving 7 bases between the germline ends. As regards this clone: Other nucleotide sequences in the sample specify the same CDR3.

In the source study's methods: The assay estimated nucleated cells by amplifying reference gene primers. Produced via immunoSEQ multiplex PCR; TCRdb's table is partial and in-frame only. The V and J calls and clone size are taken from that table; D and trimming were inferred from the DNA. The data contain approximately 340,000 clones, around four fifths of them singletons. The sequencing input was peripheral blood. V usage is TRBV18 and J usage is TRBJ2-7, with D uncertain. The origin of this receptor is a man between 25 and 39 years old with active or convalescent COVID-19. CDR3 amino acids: CASSPGQSYEQYF. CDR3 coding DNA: TGTGCCAGCTCACCTGGGCAGTCCTACGAGCAGTACTTC.